The 15 T cell receptor beta chains in this list originate from one sample, sequenced in a study of cytomegalovirus exposure and HLA in healthy donors. It was with 60 Vbeta and 13 Jbeta primers that the PCR ran. TCRdb keeps only in-frame clones here, not all; method: immunoSEQ multiplex PCR. This sample has approximately 190,000 clones, with around 86% found just once. Sequenced input: PBMCs. The source is a woman aged 18-29 years in good health and CMV-seronegative.

The CDR3 region has the DNA TGTGCCAGCCGGGGGGGGCCTCATCAGCCCCAGCATTTT. It translates to CASRGGPHQPQHF. The chain couples TRBV6-1 to TRBJ1-5; TRBD1 might be the D (6 bases). V was clipped by 8 bases and J by 5 bases, with 13 bases between them. The CDR3 length is 13 residues. The germline CDR1 and CDR2 sequences are MNHNS and SASEGT.

The chain has TRBV6-5 and TRBJ1-2, with a possible D match to TRBD1 (6 bases). The CDR3 is 15 amino acids. V shed 8 bases and J shed 1 base, with 17 bases lying between them. Germline loops: CDR1 MNHEY, CDR2 SVGAGI. The DNA for the CDR3 is TGTGCCAGCGGACTTCCGGGACAAGTTAACTATGGCTACACCTTC. The encoded protein is CASGLPGQVNYGYTF.

This chain joins TRBV7-7 and TRBJ2-5; 10 bases map to TRBD1. The J segment lost 10 bases and the V segment lost 3 bases, leaving 8 bases of the junction unmatched. Looked up from germline, CDR1 is SSHAT and CDR2 is FNYEAQ (reference sequence). CDR3 size: 14 residues. CDR3 protein: CASSLTGGHRDQYF. For the CDR3, the DNA is TGTGCCAGCAGCTTGACAGGGGGCCACAGGGACCAGTACTTC.

This clone was seen a single time. The V and J genes are TRBV6-1 and TRBJ1-6, with D unresolved. The CDR3 contains 14 residues. Germline values: CDR1 MNHNS, CDR2 SASEGT. V was pared by 3 bases and J by 9 bases, with 12 bases between. CDR3 region: CASSEPSSGSPLHF. The CDR3 DNA is TGTGCCAGCAGTGAGCCCAGTTCGGGTTCACCCCTCCACTTT.

The chain combines TRBV19 with TRBJ2-7; D gene ambiguous. V was pared by 1 base and J by 4 bases, with 8 bases between. This CDR3 is 13 amino acids long. Germline CDR1 is LNHDA and CDR2 is SQIVND (reference sequence). CDR3 residues: CASSIALSYEQYF. The DNA of the CDR3 is TGTGCCAGTAGTATAGCCCTGTCTTACGAGCAGTACTTC.

V is TRBV5-1 and J is TRBJ2-3, with D possibly being TRBD1 (6 bases). Trimming shortened V by 1 base and J by 6 bases, and 18 bases separated the two germline ends. Looked up from germline, CDR1 is SGHRS and CDR2 is YFSETQ. The CDR3 has 16 residues. The CDR3, as DNA: TGCGCCAGCAGCTTGATGTCTCGGACAGCGATGGATACGCAGTATTTT. It translates to CASSLMSRTAMDTQYF.

V is TRBV29-1 and J is TRBJ2-7; 7 nucleotides line up with TRBD1. The CDR3 runs to 14 residues. V lost 1 base and J lost 3; bases outside the gene matches: 6. The germline V gene has CDR1 SQVTM and CDR2 ANQGSEA. The CDR3 here is CSVEGTGALYEQYF. The CDR3 nucleotides are TGCAGCGTTGAAGGGACAGGTGCCCTCTACGAGCAGTACTTC.

The CDR3 sequence is CASRRDSVETQYF. CDR3 nucleotides: TGTGCCAGCAGAAGGGACAGCGTAGAGACCCAGTACTTC. V usage is TRBV2 and J usage is TRBJ2-5; TRBD1 matches at 7 bases. Per germline, CDR1 SNHLY and CDR2 FYNNEI. The length of the CDR3 is 13 residues. The V and J ends lost 6 bases and 4 bases, in that order; junction bases with no gene match: 5.

The rearrangement joins TRBV6-1 to TRBJ2-7, with 8 bases matching TRBD2. Trimming at V came to 2 bases and at J to 6 bases, leaving 6 bases not matched to a gene. This CDR3 region has 14 residues. Germline-derived CDR1 and CDR2 are MNHNS and SASEGT. CDR3 DNA: TGTGCCAGCAGTGAAACGGGAGGGCAAAGCGAGCAGTACTTC. The encoded protein is CASSETGGQSEQYF.

The chain carries TRBV5-1 and TRBJ2-7; D is ambiguous. There are 14 residues in the CDR3. Trimming stripped 1 base from V and 5 bases from J, with 13 bases between. Germline V gene lookup returns CDR1 SGHRS and CDR2 YFSETQ. The CDR3 region is CASSLLASTDEQYF. CDR3 coding DNA: TGCGCCAGCAGCTTGCTTGCCTCCACGGACGAGCAGTACTTC.

This chain uses TRBV27 with TRBJ1-6; 7 bases match TRBD1. Looked up from germline, CDR1 is MNHEY and CDR2 is SMNVEV (reference sequence). The CDR3 runs to 18 residues. After removal of 3 bases from V and 5 bases from J, the junction contained 13 bases not matched to a gene. The CDR3 region is CASSFDPSRTGNNSPLHF. As DNA, the CDR3 is TGTGCCAGCAGTTTTGACCCTTCGAGGACAGGCAATAATTCACCCCTCCACTTT.

The chain uses TRBV11-3 and TRBJ1-1; 7 bases fit TRBD1. V gave up 5 bases and J gave up 3 bases; unmatched junction bases: 9. Germline lookup yields CDR1 SGHNT and CDR2 YENEEA. The length of the CDR3 is 15 residues. This CDR3 is CASSPGQASDTEAFF. The CDR3, as DNA: TGTGCCAGCAGCCCAGGACAGGCCTCGGACACTGAAGCTTTCTTT.

This clone was observed a handful of times. The gene calls are TRBV7-2 and TRBJ2-7, with 7 bases identical to TRBD2. The germline CDR1 and CDR2 sequences are SGHTA and FQGNSA. The CDR3 runs 14 residues. After removal of 1 base from V and 5 bases from J, the junction contained 5 bases not matched to a gene. The CDR3 region is CASSLEWAGDEQYF. The DNA for the CDR3 is TGTGCCAGCAGCTTAGAGTGGGCGGGGGACGAGCAGTACTTC. The full variable domain, rest sourced from reference TRBV7-2 and TRBJ2-7, is GAGVSQSPSNKVTEKGKDVELRCDPISGHTALYWYRQSLGQGLEFLIYFQGNSAPDKSGLPSDRFSAERTGGSVSTLTIQRTQQEDSAVYLCASSLEWAGDEQYFGPGTRLTVT.

This chain connects TRBV7-9 to TRBJ1-1, with D possibly matching TRBD1 (5 bases). Trimming took 5 bases from V and 2 from J, leaving 12 bases between them. Looked up from germline, CDR1 is SEHNR and CDR2 is FQNEAQ (reference sequence). The CDR3 has 14 residues. The CDR3 sequence is CASSPDSINTEAFF. The CDR3 bases are TGTGCCAGCAGCCCTGACAGCATAAACACTGAAGCTTTCTTT.

V is TRBV7-9 and J is TRBJ2-3; 8 bases fit TRBD2. Germline V gene data show CDR1 as SEHNR and CDR2 as FQNEAQ (reference sequence). The CDR3 sequence is 16 residues long. With 5 bases clipped from V and 2 bases from J, the junction kept 9 bases outside the gene matches. CDR3 in amino acids: CASSPTAGETTDTQYF. The CDR3 region has the DNA TGTGCCAGCAGCCCAACAGCGGGGGAGACCACAGATACGCAGTATTTT.